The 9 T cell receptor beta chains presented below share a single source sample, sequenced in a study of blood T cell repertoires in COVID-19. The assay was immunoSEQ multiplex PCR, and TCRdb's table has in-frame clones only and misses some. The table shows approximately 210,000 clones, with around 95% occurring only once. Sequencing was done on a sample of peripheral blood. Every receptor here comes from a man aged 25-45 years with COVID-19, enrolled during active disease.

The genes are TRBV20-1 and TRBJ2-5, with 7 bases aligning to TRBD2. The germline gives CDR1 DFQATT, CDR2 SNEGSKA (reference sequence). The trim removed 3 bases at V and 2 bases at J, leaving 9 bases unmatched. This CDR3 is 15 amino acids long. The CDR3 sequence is CSASPGGGLQETQYF. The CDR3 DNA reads TGCAGTGCTAGTCCGGGCGGGGGACTACAAGAGACCCAGTACTTC.

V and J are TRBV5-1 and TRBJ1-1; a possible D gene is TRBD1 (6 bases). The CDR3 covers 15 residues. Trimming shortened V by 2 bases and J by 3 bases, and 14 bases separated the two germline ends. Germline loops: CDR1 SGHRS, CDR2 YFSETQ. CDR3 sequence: CASSFNRVQYTEAFF. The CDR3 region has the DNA TGCGCCAGCAGCTTTAACAGGGTACAGTACACTGAAGCTTTCTTT. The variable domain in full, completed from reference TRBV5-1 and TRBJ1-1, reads KAGVTQTPRYLIKTRGQQVTLSCSPISGHRSVSWYQQTPGQGLQFLFEYFSETQRNKGNFPGRFSGRQFSNSRSEMNVSTLELGDSALYLCASSFNRVQYTEAFFGQGTRLTVV.

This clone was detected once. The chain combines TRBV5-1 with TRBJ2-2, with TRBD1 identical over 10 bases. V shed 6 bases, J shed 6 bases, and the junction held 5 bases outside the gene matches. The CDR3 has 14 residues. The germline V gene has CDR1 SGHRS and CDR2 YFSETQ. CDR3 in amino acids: CASTTGGIAGELFF. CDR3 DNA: TGCGCCAGCACGACAGGGGGCATCGCCGGGGAGCTGTTTTTT.

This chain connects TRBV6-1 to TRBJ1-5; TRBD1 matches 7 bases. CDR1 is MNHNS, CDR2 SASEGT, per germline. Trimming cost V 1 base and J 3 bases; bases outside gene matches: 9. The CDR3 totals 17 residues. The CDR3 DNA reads TGTGCCAGCAGTGAAGGTTGGTGGACAGGCCTCAATCAGCCCCAGCATTTT. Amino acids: CASSEGWWTGLNQPQHF.

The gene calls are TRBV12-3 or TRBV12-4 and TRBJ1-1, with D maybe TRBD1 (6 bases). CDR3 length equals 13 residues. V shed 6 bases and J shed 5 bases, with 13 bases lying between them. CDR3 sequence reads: CASSLYRETEAFF. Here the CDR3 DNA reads TGTGCCAGCAGCTTATACAGGGAAACTGAAGCTTTCTTT.

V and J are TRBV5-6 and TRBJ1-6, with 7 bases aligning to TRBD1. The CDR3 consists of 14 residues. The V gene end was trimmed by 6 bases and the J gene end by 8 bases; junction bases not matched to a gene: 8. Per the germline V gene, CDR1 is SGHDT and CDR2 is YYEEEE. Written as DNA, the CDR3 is TGTGCCAGCACCGAGCAGGGGGGATATTCACCCCTCCACTTT. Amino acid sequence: CASTEQGGYSPLHF.

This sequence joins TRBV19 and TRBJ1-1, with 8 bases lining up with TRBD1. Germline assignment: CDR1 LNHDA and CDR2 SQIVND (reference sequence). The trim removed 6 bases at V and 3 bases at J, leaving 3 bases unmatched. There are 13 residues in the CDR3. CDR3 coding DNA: TGTGCCAGTAGGGAGACAGGGGACACTGAAGCTTTCTTT. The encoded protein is CASRETGDTEAFF.

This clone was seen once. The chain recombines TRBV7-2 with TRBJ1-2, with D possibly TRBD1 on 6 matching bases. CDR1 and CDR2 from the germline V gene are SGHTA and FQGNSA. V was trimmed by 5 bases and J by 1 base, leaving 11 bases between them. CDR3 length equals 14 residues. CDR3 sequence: CASSAGQLNYGYTF. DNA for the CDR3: TGTGCCAGCAGCGCTGGACAGCTTAACTATGGCTACACCTTC. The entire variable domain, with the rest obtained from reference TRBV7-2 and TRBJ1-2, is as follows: GAGVSQSPSNKVTEKGKDVELRCDPISGHTALYWYRQSLGQGLEFLIYFQGNSAPDKSGLPSDRFSAERTGGSVSTLTIQRTQQEDSAVYLCASSAGQLNYGYTFGSGTRLTVV.

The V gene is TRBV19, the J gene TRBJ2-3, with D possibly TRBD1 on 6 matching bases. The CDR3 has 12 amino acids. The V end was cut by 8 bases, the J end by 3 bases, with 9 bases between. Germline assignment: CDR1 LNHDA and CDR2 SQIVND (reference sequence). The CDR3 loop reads CASQGRTDTQYF. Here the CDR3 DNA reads TGTGCCAGTCAGGGGAGAACAGATACGCAGTATTTT.